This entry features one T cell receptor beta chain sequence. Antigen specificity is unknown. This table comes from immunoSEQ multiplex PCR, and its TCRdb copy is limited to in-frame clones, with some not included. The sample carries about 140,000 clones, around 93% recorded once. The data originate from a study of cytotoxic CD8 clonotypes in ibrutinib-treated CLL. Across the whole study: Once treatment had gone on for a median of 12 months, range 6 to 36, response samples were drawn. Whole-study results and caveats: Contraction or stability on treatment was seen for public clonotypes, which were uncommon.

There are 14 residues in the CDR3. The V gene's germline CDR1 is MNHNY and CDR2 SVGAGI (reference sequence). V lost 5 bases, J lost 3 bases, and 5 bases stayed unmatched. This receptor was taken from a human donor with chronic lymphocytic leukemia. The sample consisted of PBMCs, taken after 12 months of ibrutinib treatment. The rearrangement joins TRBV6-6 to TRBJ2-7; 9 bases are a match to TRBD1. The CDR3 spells CASSRDRGNYEQYF. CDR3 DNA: TGTGCCAGCAGTCGCGACAGGGGGAACTACGAGCAGTACTTC.